This is a list of T cell receptor beta chains from one sample in a study of blood T cell repertoires in COVID-19. TCRdb keeps only in-frame clones here, not all; method: immunoSEQ multiplex PCR. The sample consists of about 230,000 clones, roughly 80% of them appearing once. Sequencing was done on a sample of peripheral blood. Source of these receptors: a woman between 65 and 79 years old with active or convalescent COVID-19. Both conserved end residues are part of each CDR3.

j_call v_call cdr3_aa
TRBJ2-1 TRBV2 CAAKRGRNNEQFF
TRBJ2-2 TRBV11-2 CASSLPQGGKLFF
TRBJ1-5 TRBV19 CASSGQGGNQPQHF
TRBJ2-5 TRBV5-1 CASSLRGGIEETQYF
TRBJ2-3 TRBV9 CASGMGGYTDTQYF
TRBJ1-2 TRBV19 CASSSPGHPLGGYTF
TRBJ1-1 TRBV6-5 CASSYSQGADTEAFF
TRBJ1-1 TRBV11-3 CASSLSGDGTEAFF
TRBJ2-7 TRBV7-9 CASTGTGDGEQYF
TRBJ1-6 TRBV12-3/TRBV12-4 CASTPRGGSPLHF
TRBJ1-5 TRBV19 CASTRSGNQPQHF
TRBJ1-2 TRBV2 CASSAQVGYTF
TRBJ1-4 TRBV25-1 CASSKGQDEKLFF
TRBJ2-3 TRBV11-2 CASSSQLAGVGDTQYF
TRBJ1-5 TRBV7-8 CASSLVGRSNQPQHF
TRBJ1-2 TRBV19 CAIRGLEGYTF
TRBJ1-2 TRBV4-3 CASSTWDRRSYGYTF
TRBJ1-6 TRBV5-6 CASGQAGTGFRPLHF
TRBJ1-3 TRBV5-1 CASSSLGQTSGNTIYF
TRBJ1-4 TRBV5-1 CASRLNEKLFF
TRBJ1-2 TRBV5-4 CASSIDSNYGYTF
TRBJ2-7 TRBV2 CASTQGGYEQYF
TRBJ1-1 TRBV30 CAWSADSYNTEAFF
TRBJ2-3 TRBV19 CASSMRGHRTDTQYF
TRBJ2-7 TRBV5-1 CASTGQGDTYEQYF
TRBJ2-7 TRBV2 CASSVLGQGPHEQYF
TRBJ2-1 TRBV6-5 CASSYAGGHFYNEQFF
TRBJ2-1 TRBV28 CASSFSSGNNEQFF
TRBJ1-2 TRBV28 CASRVRQGANYGYTF